The text below deals with one T cell receptor (beta chain). This clonotype was recorded a few times. Its specific antigen is unknown. Base quality data are lacking; no much larger clone is found one base away. The germline V gene encodes CDR1 DFQATT and CDR2 SNEGSKA (reference sequence). Trimming leaves V shorter by 0 bases and J shorter by 0 bases, with the junction holding 3 bases beyond the gene matches. The CDR3 contains 15 residues, cysteine and phenylalanine counted. The entry retains the CDR3 DNA only, 45 bases that are in frame from base 1. The data were taken from a study of CD8 T cells in ankylosing spondylitis (dated by TCRdb to 2016 to 2017). As for the study more broadly: The study set out to find disease-linked TCR variants by profiling T cell receptor beta repertoires in ankylosing spondylitis patients and healthy donors. The full study cohort comprised 25 or so ankylosing spondylitis patients and around 100 healthy donors. Peripheral blood was sampled, and synovial fluid was also collected from ankylosing spondylitis patients. Overall study results and their limits: Blood from ankylosing spondylitis patients appeared to be characterized by a TCR beta motif made up of several highly homologous amino acid variants. The disease-linked clones were reported to be significantly enriched in matched synovial fluid samples from ankylosing spondylitis patients. Some TCR beta motif variants had previously been reported in synovial fluid and blood of reactive arthritis patients, which suggested common disease-initiation mechanisms. In peripheral blood, the disease-linked clones were found at relatively low frequencies and had a CD8+ phenotype.

Sequencing used an Illumina HiSeq 2500. TCR beta libraries were prepared by quantitative 5'-RACE with molecular barcodes. On the authors' methods: Disease-linked TCR variants were identified with a new computational method built on a probabilistic model of VDJ rearrangement. TCRdb reran the public reads through fastp at Q25 and MiXCR, keeping productive beta chains. One record per CDR3 amino acid sequence lists the most common genes and DNA. Clone size and V and J calls follow TCRdb, not the original study. The sample includes roughly 230,000 distinct CDR3 sequences, with approximately 20% observed a single time. The top ten clones comprise 25% to 40% of the sample.

The sequencing input was blood, either unsorted or a sorted T cell fraction (not recorded which). The V and J segments used are TRBV20-1 and TRBJ2-7; 9 nucleotides in the junction match TRBD2. The TCR originated in a male donor with ankylosing spondylitis or in good health (not recorded which). In nucleotides, the sequence is TGCAGTGCTAGAGATCTAGCGGGAAGCTCCTACGAGCAGTACTTC. This encodes CSARDLAGSSYEQYF.